This paragraph covers one T cell receptor (beta chain) sequence. Its antigen is not known. The sample belongs to a study of cytomegalovirus exposure and HLA in healthy donors. Primers for the PCR totalled 60 Vbeta and 13 Jbeta. Clones were read by immunoSEQ multiplex PCR, and TCRdb kept only the in-frame ones, dropping some. Of about 120,000 clones detected, almost 70% appear once; the ten largest clones hold approximately 9%. Study conclusions and caveats: A list of roughly 160 TCR beta chains associated with cytomegalovirus was given. Analysis performed later found approximately 17,000 TCR beta sequences associated with HLA alleles at 0.05 false discovery rate. Among CMV-associated TCR beta chains, most appeared HLA-restricted in a later analysis.

V was clipped by 0 bases and J by 3 bases, with 12 bases between them. The CDR3 consists of 16 residues. Per germline, CDR1 SGHRS and CDR2 YFSETQ. This sequence joins TRBV5-1 and TRBJ1-4, with D possibly TRBD1 on 5 matching bases. The receptor was isolated from a man aged 25 to 40 in good health and CMV-seropositive. The specimen sequenced was PBMCs. The CDR3 loop reads CASSLAQQGSNEKLFF. For the CDR3, the DNA is TGCGCCAGCAGCTTGGCCCAGCAGGGCTCTAATGAAAAACTGTTTTTT.